The 15 T cell receptor beta chains presented below share a single source sample, sequenced in a study of blood T cells in healthy people across ages. Sample-barcoded 5' priming and a J-beta primer mix drove a second PCR of about 6 to 12 cycles. TCRdb itself ran the 5' RACE reads through MiXCR, one entry per CDR3 protein. The table includes 700,000 to 1,000,000 distinct CDR3 sequences, approximately 48% detected once. The source material was blood. Receptors were obtained from a man in his sixties in good health.

The gene calls are TRBV12-3 or TRBV12-4 and TRBJ2-7; D might be TRBD2 (5 bases). The length of the CDR3 is 13 residues. Trimming removed 6 bases at V and 1 base at J, with 10 bases between. CDR3 in DNA: TGTGCCAGCAGCTCGACTAAGTCCTACGAGCAGTACTTC. It is translated as CASSSTKSYEQYF.

This clonotype was observed a few times. The chain carries TRBV4-1 and TRBJ2-7; TRBD1 matches at 12 bases. This CDR3 has 15 amino acids. V lost 4 bases, J lost 6 bases, and 7 bases stayed unmatched. Germline-derived CDR1 and CDR2 are MGHRA and YSYEKL. The CDR3 sequence is CASSPRGTGGSEQYF. The CDR3 region has the DNA TGCGCCAGCAGCCCAAGGGGGACAGGGGGCTCCGAGCAGTACTTC.

The chain employs TRBV19 and TRBJ2-1; D remains unclear. V lost 5 bases, J lost 3 bases, and 8 bases lay in between. CDR1 is LNHDA, CDR2 SQIVND, per germline (reference sequence). The length of the CDR3 is 13 residues. The CDR3: CASSHDFYNEQFF. CDR3 sequence (DNA): TGTGCCAGTAGTCACGACTTCTACAATGAGCAGTTCTTC. Complete variable domain (other parts from reference TRBV19 and TRBJ2-1): DGGITQSPKYLFRKEGQNVTLSCEQNLNHDAMYWYRQDPGQGLRLIYYSQIVNDFQKGDIAEGYSVSREKKESFPLTVTSAQKNPTAFYLCASSHDFYNEQFFGPGTRLTVL.

The table lists this clonotype with a few counts. CDR3 nucleotide sequence: TGTGCCAGCACCCGGGGCGACTCTGGGGCCAACGTCCTGACTTTC. Translating gives CASTRGDSGANVLTF. The V gene is TRBV6-2 or TRBV6-3, the J gene TRBJ2-6; D might be TRBD1 or TRBD2, each matching 5 bases. The V gene's germline CDR1 is MNHEY and CDR2 SVGEGT. V was trimmed by 7 bases and J by 0 bases, leaving 10 bases between them. This CDR3 spans 15 amino acids.

This clonotype was counted between two and nine times. CDR3 DNA: TGCGCCAGCAGCCCCTGGACAGGGGCCGGTCAGCCCCAGCATTTT. Encoded protein: CASSPWTGAGQPQHF. The V and J genes are TRBV4-3 and TRBJ1-5; 9 bases are a match to TRBD1. The ends lost 4 bases at V and 6 bases at J; junction bases unmatched: 7. Per the germline V gene, CDR1 is LGHNA and CDR2 is YSLEER. CDR3 length equals 15 residues.

On this clonotype: One end of the junction is discordant with germline, which a read error may explain. CDR3 protein: CTSSPQGMANEKLFF. CDR3 sequence (DNA): TGTACCAGCAGCCCACAGGGGATGGCTAATGAAAAACTGTTTTTT. The rearrangement uses TRBV7-9 and TRBJ1-4, with 7 nucleotides matching TRBD1. CDR3 length: 15 amino acids. The germline V gene encodes CDR1 SEHNR and CDR2 FQNEAQ (reference sequence).

The chain links TRBV3-1 to TRBJ2-1, with TRBD2 as a possible D gene (7 bases). V dropped 1 base and J dropped 8 bases, with 9 bases sitting between them. The CDR3 covers 13 residues. The germline V gene encodes CDR1 LGHDT and CDR2 YNNKEL (reference sequence). The DNA of the CDR3 is TGTGCCAGCAGCCAAGCGGGGGGCTATGAGCAGTTCTTC. Translation gives CASSQAGGYEQFF.

The rearrangement uses TRBV6-2 or TRBV6-3 and TRBJ1-4; D unresolved. Germline CDR1 MNHEY, CDR2 SVGEGT. Trimming cost V 6 bases and J 8 bases, with 16 bases left between them. CDR3 length: 14 amino acids. CDR3 sequence (DNA): TGTGCCAGCAGAGTCCCGGGAGGAGGAGAAAAACTGTTTTTT. Its protein is CASRVPGGGEKLFF.

Turning to this clonotype: Given a much more abundant clone one base away, this may be a read error. J is TRBJ2-7 and V is TRBV10-3; D is possibly TRBD2 (6 bases). Germline V gene data show CDR1 as ENHRY and CDR2 as SYGVKD. Trimming cost V 5 bases and J 7 bases, with 15 bases left between them. This CDR3 is 13 amino acids long. DNA for the CDR3: TGTGCCATCAGTACAACCGCGGGGAATGAGCAGTACTTC. This codes for CAISTTAGNEQYF.

The V and J genes are TRBV5-1 and TRBJ2-5; the match to TRBD1 covers 7 bases. After removal of 4 bases from V and 11 bases from J, the junction contained 20 bases not matched to a gene. This CDR3 is 16 amino acids long. CDR1 SGHRS and CDR2 YFSETQ come from the germline V gene. CDR3 bases: TGCGCCAGCAGCGGAAGACAGGGCTTCACCTACAATGAGCAGTACTTC. Protein sequence: CASSGRQGFTYNEQYF.

The genes are TRBV7-9 and TRBJ1-6, with D tentatively TRBD1 (6 bases). With 5 bases removed from V and 11 bases from J, the gap between germline ends came to 16 bases. Germline loops: CDR1 SEHNR, CDR2 FQNEAQ (reference sequence). CDR3 size: 14 residues. This CDR3 reads CASSNRDKNPPLHF. Written as DNA, the CDR3 is TGTGCCAGCAGCAACCGGGACAAGAATCCACCCCTCCACTTT.

This chain links TRBV6-2 or TRBV6-3 with TRBJ2-1; D is undetermined. The CDR3 loop spans 11 amino acids. V lost 2 bases, J lost 8 bases, and 4 bases lay in between. Germline V CDR1 and CDR2: MNHEY, SVGEGT. DNA for the CDR3: TGTGCCAGCAGTTACCCGCATGAGCAGTTCTTC. As protein: CASSYPHEQFF.

The chain employs TRBV5-1 and TRBJ2-2; D call uncertain. Deletions cut 2 bases from V and 7 bases from J, with 18 bases between. CDR3 length: 16 residues. Germline CDR1 SGHRS, CDR2 YFSETQ. The CDR3 nucleotides read TGCGCCAGCAGCTTTGATAATATCAGAATTGGCGGGGAGCTGTTTTTT. Translation: CASSFDNIRIGGELFF.

The rearrangement joins TRBV21-1 to TRBJ2-7; the D call of TRBD1 is as the table states it, not checked on the DNA. TRBV21-1 constitutes a pseudogene. The CDR3 is 18 residues long. CDR3 DNA sequence: TGTGCCAGCAGATCGGACAGGGGGCATGGGTTAGTTCGATTCGAGCAGTACTTC. As protein: CASRSDRGHGLVRFEQYF.

This clonotype has just a few counts. The chain combines TRBV3-1 with TRBJ1-2, with D uncertain. This CDR3 is built from 18 residues. Germline assignment: CDR1 LGHDT and CDR2 YNNKEL (reference sequence). The V end was cut by 1 base, the J end by 4 bases, with 22 bases between. The chain's CDR3 is CASSQAGSLLHQSYGYTF. Here the CDR3 DNA reads TGTGCCAGCAGCCAAGCGGGATCTTTACTTCATCAATCCTATGGCTACACCTTC.